The TCR beta chain under discussion was sequenced for a study of T-cell reconstitution after alpha-beta-depleted transplantation in children. V dropped 6 bases and J dropped 2 bases, with 11 bases sitting between them. There are 14 residues in the CDR3. This clonotype was found many times. The library targeted TCRbeta and was prepared with unique molecular identifiers. Via MiXCR, TCRdb re-called the PCR reads, giving one row per CDR3 protein. The table includes under 140,000 distinct CDR3 sequences, 10% to 13% detected once. V is TRBV12-3 or TRBV12-4 and J is TRBJ1-5; weak D call: TRBD1 (5 bases). The input for sequencing was PBMCs from the stem cell graft donor, taken from the stem cell graft. The receptor was derived from a human donor who donated a stem cell graft to a child with acute lymphoblastic leukemia. CDR3 amino acids: CASSRDSGNQPQHF. Here the CDR3 DNA reads TGTGCCAGCAGCCGCGACAGTGGCAATCAGCCCCAGCATTTT.